The source of this T cell receptor beta chain is a study of T cells in Graves' hyperthyroidism and ophthalmopathy. No progression to ophthalmopathy during 18 months of follow-up defined stable disease. Amplified TCR beta CDR3 regions came from RNA transcripts. Researchers ran a first-round RT-PCR on the TCR CDR3 using the HTBI primer set. TCRdb re-called the multiplex PCR reads with MiXCR, one entry per CDR3 protein. The repertoire holds about 840,000 distinct CDR3 sequences, with 35% to 45% as singletons. This clonotype was picked up many times. Germline assignment: CDR1 SGHRS and CDR2 YFSETQ. This CDR3 region has 12 residues. V was shortened by 0 bases and J by 5 bases, with 6 bases between the two germline ends.

What was sequenced was blood. The chain recombines TRBV5-1 with TRBJ2-7; no clear D. This TCR came from a man younger than 35 with Graves' hyperthyroidism. The CDR3 DNA reads as TGCGCCAGCAGCTTGGTCCAGGACGAGCAGTACTTC. It yields the protein CASSLVQDEQYF.